The 19 T cell receptor beta chains in this list originate from one sample, sequenced in a study of T cell responses to AZD1222 COVID-19 vaccine (dated by TCRdb to the early 2020s). The library was obtained by the immunoSEQ multiplex PCR assay. Here the immuneACCESS table is served through TCRdb, limited to in-frame sequences with V and J called. Missing clones are a known gap in these copies; in checked studies unresolved V genes cover under half, and the rest lacks a known reason. The sample table contains some 170,000 clones; only one count was recorded for about 93% of them. The top ten clonotypes cover roughly 1% of the sample. What this sample's time point label stands for: about 28 days (+/-7) after the second vaccine dose. The treatment or condition label of this sample denotes: meningococcal conjugate vaccine given as trial control. Source: peripheral blood, taken 28 days after the second dose of the MenACWY control vaccine. These TCRs come from an adult who received the MenACWY meningococcal vaccine as a control.

The gene calls are TRBV10-3 and TRBJ1-2; D uncertain. The germline gives CDR1 ENHRY, CDR2 SYGVKD. The CDR3 covers 12 residues. Trimming stripped 2 bases from V and 4 bases from J, with 5 bases between. This CDR3 reads CAISEQSYGYTF. CDR3 DNA sequence: TGTGCCATCAGTGAGCAGTCCTATGGCTACACCTTC.

The chain combines TRBV16 with TRBJ1-5, with D possibly matching TRBD1 (5 bases). CDR3 length: 15 amino acids. Germline V gene data show CDR1 as KGHSY and CDR2 as FQNENV. The V end was cut by 0 bases, the J end by 6 bases, with 12 bases between. The CDR3 DNA follows: TGTGCCAGCAGCCAATCGAGGGGTCGTGGTCAGCCCCAGCATTTT. Its protein is CASSQSRGRGQPQHF.

The chain has TRBV5-6 and TRBJ1-1; D is unresolved. The ends were cut back, 0 bases at V and 1 base at J, with 7 bases in the middle. CDR1 is SGHDT and CDR2 is YYEEEE in the germline V gene. This CDR3 spans 14 amino acids. CDR3 sequence: CASSLDRGNTEAFF. The CDR3 bases are TGTGCCAGCAGCTTGGATCGGGGGAACACTGAAGCTTTCTTT.

The chain joins TRBV18 to TRBJ2-5, with D perhaps matching TRBD1 (6 bases). Between the trimmed V and J ends, which lost 8 bases and 2 bases, there was a span of 12 bases. The CDR3 extends over 13 amino acids. From germline, CDR1 is KGHSH and CDR2 LQKENI. This CDR3 is CASARDIQETQYF. CDR3 nucleotide sequence: TGTGCCAGCGCACGGGACATACAAGAGACCCAGTACTTC.

This rearrangement joins TRBV3-1 (or the pseudogene TRBV3-2) to TRBJ2-1, with D hard to call. V gave up 6 bases and J gave up 0 bases, with 9 bases separating them. The CDR3 length is 14 residues. Per germline, CDR1 LGHDT and CDR2 YNNKEL (reference sequence). The CDR3 reads CASSYISSYNEQFF. For the CDR3, the DNA is TGTGCCAGCAGTTACATTAGCTCCTACAATGAGCAGTTCTTC.

This chain links TRBV30 with TRBJ2-7; 7 bases agree with TRBD1. V lost 5 bases, J lost 4 bases, and 5 bases stayed unmatched. The CDR3 extends over 12 amino acids. Germline V gene data show CDR1 as GTSNPN and CDR2 as SVGIG (reference sequence). DNA for the CDR3: TGTGCCTGGCAGGGACAGTGGTACGAGCAGTACTTC. It is translated as CAWQGQWYEQYF. The full variable domain, with the rest looked up from reference TRBV30 and TRBJ2-7, is SQTIHQWPATLVQPVGSPLSLECTVEGTSNPNLYWYRQAAGRGLQLLFYSVGIGQISSEVPQNLSASRPQDRQFILSSKKLLLSDSGFYLCAWQGQWYEQYFGPGTRLTVT.

The rearrangement links TRBV5-6 to TRBJ1-5; no firm D call. Germline CDR1 is SGHDT and CDR2 is YYEEEE. This CDR3 spans 12 amino acids. The ends were cut back, 2 bases at V and 2 bases at J, with 2 bases in the middle. The DNA of the CDR3 is TGTGCCAGCAGCTTTGGCAATCAGCCCCAGCATTTT. Translating gives CASSFGNQPQHF.

The chain carries TRBV6-5 and TRBJ1-4; maybe TRBD1 (6 bases). CDR1 is MNHEY and CDR2 is SVGAGI in the germline V gene. The CDR3 sequence is 15 residues long. Deletions cut 5 bases from V and 7 bases from J, with 17 bases between. CDR3 sequence: CASSPGQPITEKLFF. Written as DNA, the CDR3 is TGTGCCAGCAGTCCCGGACAGCCAATTACTGAAAAACTGTTTTTT.

This clone was detected only once. The J gene is TRBJ2-3, the V gene TRBV5-1; 10 positions match TRBD2. The CDR3 runs 15 residues. Germline-derived CDR1 and CDR2 are SGHRS and YFSETQ. Trimming cost V 3 bases and J 6 bases; bases outside gene matches: 7. CDR3 amino acids: CASSSARGLADTQYF. For the CDR3, the DNA is TGCGCCAGCAGCTCCGCTCGGGGACTAGCGGATACGCAGTATTTT. Based on the CDR3 plus reference TRBV5-1 and TRBJ2-3, the full variable domain is KAGVTQTPRYLIKTRGQQVTLSCSPISGHRSVSWYQQTPGQGLQFLFEYFSETQRNKGNFPGRFSGRQFSNSRSEMNVSTLELGDSALYLCASSSARGLADTQYFGPGTRLTVL.

V usage is TRBV7-2 and J usage is TRBJ1-5; 7 nucleotides agree with TRBD1. Per germline, CDR1 SGHTA and CDR2 FQGNSA. This CDR3 is built from 15 residues. With 5 bases clipped from V and 3 bases from J, the junction kept 7 bases outside the gene matches. The CDR3, as DNA: TGTGCCAGCAGCGCCCAGGGACAGTCCAATCAGCCCCAGCATTTT. The encoded protein is CASSAQGQSNQPQHF.

J is TRBJ1-1 and V is TRBV10-2; D might be TRBD1 (5 bases). Germline CDR1 is WSHSY and CDR2 is SAAADI. Trimming cost V 7 bases and J 6 bases, with 12 bases left between them. This CDR3 is 12 amino acids long. The CDR3 DNA follows: TGCGCCAGCAAGGGGAATAATGCTGAAGCTTTCTTT. It yields the protein CASKGNNAEAFF.

This sequence joins TRBV7-3 and TRBJ1-6; possible D gene TRBD1, 5 bases. Trimming removed 8 bases at V and 6 bases at J, with 8 bases between. The CDR3 runs to 12 residues. Germline V lookup: CDR1 SGHTA, CDR2 FQGTGA. The CDR3 DNA sequence: TGTGCCAGCTCGCAGGGTAATTCACCCCTCCACTTT. Translation gives CASSQGNSPLHF.

This rearrangement joins TRBV3-1 (or the pseudogene TRBV3-2) to TRBJ1-6, with D tentatively TRBD1 (5 bases). There are 16 residues in the CDR3. Germline values: CDR1 LGHDT, CDR2 YNNKEL (reference sequence). The V end was cut by 4 bases, the J end by 0 bases, with 10 bases between. The CDR3 nucleotides are TGTGCCAGCAGCCTCCGGGGGAGCTCCTATAATTCACCCCTCCACTTT. Its protein is CASSLRGSSYNSPLHF.

The rearrangement uses TRBV3-1 (or the pseudogene TRBV3-2) and TRBJ2-6; TRBD1 aligns across 7 bases. Germline V gene data show CDR1 as LGHDT and CDR2 as YNNKEL (reference sequence). The CDR3 contains 18 residues. The V segment lost 3 bases and the J segment 0 bases; nucleotides outside the gene matches: 8. The CDR3 loop reads CASSHSGQAISGANVLTF. As DNA, the CDR3 is TGTGCCAGCAGCCATTCAGGACAGGCAATCTCTGGGGCCAACGTCCTGACTTTC.

J is TRBJ2-6 and V is TRBV6-1; 8 nucleotides line up with TRBD1. Per the germline V gene, CDR1 is MNHNS and CDR2 is SASEGT. The CDR3 sequence is 16 residues long. J was trimmed by 4 bases and V by 4 bases; bases with no gene match: 6. The CDR3 reads CASSAGGAAGANVLTF. The CDR3 DNA follows: TGTGCCAGCAGTGCAGGGGGCGCGGCCGGGGCCAACGTCCTGACTTTC.

The V gene is TRBV5-1, the J gene TRBJ1-5, with D possibly TRBD1 on 5 matching bases. CDR3 size: 13 residues. Per germline, CDR1 SGHRS and CDR2 YFSETQ. The V gene lost 4 bases and the J gene lost 5 bases, with 10 bases spanning the gap. CDR3 sequence (DNA): TGCGCCAGCAGCGAGGGGCGAGATCAGCCCCAGCATTTT. It is translated as CASSEGRDQPQHF.

The rearrangement uses TRBV5-5 and TRBJ1-5; a weak D match, TRBD1 (5 bases). Trimming cost V 2 bases and J 4 bases, with 10 bases left between them. Germline lookup yields CDR1 SGHKS and CDR2 YYEKEE (reference sequence). The CDR3 has 14 amino acids. The CDR3 coding sequence is TGTGCCAGCAGCTTCGGGACCAAGAATCAGCCCCAGCATTTT. Translation: CASSFGTKNQPQHF. Full variable domain (rest looked up from reference TRBV5-5 and TRBJ1-5): DAGVTQSPTHLIKTRGQQVTLRCSPISGHKSVSWYQQVLGQGPQFIFQYYEKEERGRGNFPDRFSARQFPNYSSELNVNALLLGDSALYLCASSFGTKNQPQHFGDGTRLSIL.

Points on this clone: Other nucleotide sequences from this sample produce the same CDR3. The chain recombines TRBV6-1 with TRBJ2-1; unclear D gene. V lost 2 bases and J 4 bases, leaving 3 bases between the germline ends. The CDR3 contains 12 residues. The germline gives CDR1 MNHNS, CDR2 SASEGT. The CDR3: CASSERYNEQFF. The CDR3 nucleotides are TGTGCCAGCAGTGAACGGTACAATGAGCAGTTCTTC.

This clone appeared once. The chain links TRBV5-5 to TRBJ1-5; D gene uncertain. CDR1 is SGHKS and CDR2 is YYEKEE in the germline V gene (reference sequence). The CDR3 runs to 12 residues. Trimming took off 3 bases at V and 5 bases at J, with 6 bases between the two ends. CDR3 loop: CASSYRDQPQHF. Written as DNA, the CDR3 is TGTGCCAGCAGCTATCGTGATCAGCCCCAGCATTTT.